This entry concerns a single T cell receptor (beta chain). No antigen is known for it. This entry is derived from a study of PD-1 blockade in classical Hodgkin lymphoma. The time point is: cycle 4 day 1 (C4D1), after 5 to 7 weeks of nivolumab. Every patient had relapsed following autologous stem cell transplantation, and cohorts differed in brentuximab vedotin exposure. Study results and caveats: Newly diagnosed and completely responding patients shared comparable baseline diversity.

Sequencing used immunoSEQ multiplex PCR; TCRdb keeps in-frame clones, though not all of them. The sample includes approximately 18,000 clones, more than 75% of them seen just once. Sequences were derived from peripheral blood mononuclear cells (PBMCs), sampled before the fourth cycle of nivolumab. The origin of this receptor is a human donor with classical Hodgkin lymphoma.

The CDR3 nucleotides are TGCGCCAGCAGTTCGATGAACACTGAAGCTTTCTTT. Residues: CASSSMNTEAFF. The chain couples TRBV5-1 to TRBJ1-1; no clear D. Germline-derived CDR1 and CDR2 are SGHRS and YFSETQ. V shed 5 bases and J shed 0 bases, with 5 bases lying between them. CDR3 length equals 12 residues.